The 14 T cell receptor beta chains in this list originate from one sample, sequenced in a study of T cell responses to AZD1222 COVID-19 vaccine. The repertoire was sequenced with immunoSEQ multiplex PCR; TCRdb's copy has only in-frame clones and lacks some. The data contain 110,000 to 150,000 clones, just over 90% of them singletons. The sequencing used peripheral blood, collected on day 0 of AZD1222 vaccination. The receptors were sampled from an adult in good health.

This chain links TRBV7-9 with TRBJ2-5; a possible D gene is TRBD2 (6 bases). This CDR3 is 15 amino acids long. Looked up from germline, CDR1 is SEHNR and CDR2 is FQNEAQ (reference sequence). V was cut by 3 bases and J by 1 base, with 12 bases left in between. CDR3 sequence reads: CASSLEGRPQETQYF. The CDR3 DNA follows: TGTGCCAGCAGCTTGGAGGGCCGACCCCAAGAGACCCAGTACTTC.

This clone has only one observation. The chain has TRBV28 and TRBJ2-6, with a possible D match to TRBD1 (6 bases). There are 18 residues in the CDR3. Deletions cut 6 bases from V and 1 base from J, with 19 bases between. CDR1 MDHEN and CDR2 SYDVKM come from the germline V gene. DNA for the CDR3: TGTGCCAGCAGACCGGACAGTTTTCTTAAGTCTGGGGCCAACGTCCTGACTTTC. Its protein product is CASRPDSFLKSGANVLTF. The full variable domain, with the rest looked up from reference TRBV28 and TRBJ2-6, is DVKVTQSSRYLVKRTGEKVFLECVQDMDHENMFWYRQDPGLGLRLIYFSYDVKMKEKGDIPEGYSVSREKKERFSLILESASTNQTSMYLCASRPDSFLKSGANVLTFGAGSRLTVL.

This clone was found a few times. One end of the junction fails to match germline, which may point to a read error. The chain employs TRBV2 and TRBJ2-1; 12 nucleotides line up with TRBD2. The CDR3 spans 16 residues. From germline, CDR1 is SNHLY and CDR2 FYNNEI. Written as DNA, the CDR3 is TGTGCCAGCAGTGCCAGACTAGCGGGGGCCCTCAATGGGCAGTTCTTC. This translates into CASSARLAGALNGQFF.

The J gene is TRBJ1-5, the V gene TRBV24-1; a possible D gene is TRBD1 (5 bases). This CDR3 contains 17 residues. Trimming stripped 7 bases from V and 0 bases from J, with 18 bases between. Germline lookup yields CDR1 KGHDR and CDR2 SFDVKD. This CDR3 is CATRNDRHAYSNQPQHF. The CDR3 bases are TGTGCCACCAGGAACGACAGACACGCGTATAGCAATCAGCCCCAGCATTTT.

The chain couples TRBV19 to TRBJ1-5, with 7 bases that match TRBD1. The CDR3 length is 15 residues. CDR1 and CDR2 (germline): LNHDA, SQIVND (reference sequence). V was clipped by 7 bases and J by 9 bases; unmatched bases: 15. CDR3 protein: CASTSGTALFGPQHF. CDR3 nucleotides: TGTGCCAGTACCTCCGGGACAGCTCTTTTCGGGCCCCAGCATTTT.

CDR3 loop: CAWSVYRDSPLHF. The CDR3 DNA is TGTGCCTGGAGTGTATATCGGGATTCACCCCTCCACTTT. The chain employs TRBV30 and TRBJ1-6, with D unresolved. CDR3 length: 13 amino acids. Trimming pared 0 bases from V and 8 bases from J, leaving 8 bases between. Germline V gene sequence: CDR1 GTSNPN, CDR2 SVGIG (reference sequence).

In DNA, the CDR3 is TGTGCCTGGGGGACTACCTCGTACAATGAGCAGTTCTTC. It is translated as CAWGTTSYNEQFF. This chain uses TRBV30 with TRBJ2-1; TRBD2 agrees at 7 bases. Germline V gives CDR1 GTSNPN, CDR2 SVGIG (reference sequence). J gave up 4 bases and V 5 bases, and 5 bases lay outside the gene matches. The CDR3 consists of 13 residues.

The V and J genes are TRBV11-2 and TRBJ2-1, with 7 bases aligning to TRBD2. The CDR3 length is 14 residues. With 5 bases clipped from V and 4 bases from J, the junction kept 5 bases outside the gene matches. The germline gives CDR1 SGHAT, CDR2 FQNNGV. CDR3 coding DNA: TGTGCCAGCAGCCCCGGACTAGAATACAATGAGCAGTTCTTC. Residues: CASSPGLEYNEQFF.

This rearrangement joins TRBV12-3 or TRBV12-4 to TRBJ1-2, with D uncertain. Between the trimmed V and J ends, which lost 8 bases and 6 bases, there was a span of 13 bases. The CDR3 runs to 12 residues. The CDR3, as DNA: TGTGCCAGCCGATTTCGGGCGGATGGCTACACCTTC. As protein: CASRFRADGYTF.

The gene calls are TRBV19 and TRBJ1-6; a weak D match, TRBD1 (5 bases). The germline gives CDR1 LNHDA, CDR2 SQIVND (reference sequence). The CDR3 is 18 residues long. Trimming shortened V by 6 bases and J by 0 bases, and 18 bases separated the two germline ends. The CDR3 is CASRPRGGQSSYNSPLHF. CDR3 bases: TGTGCCAGTAGACCGCGAGGAGGACAAAGCTCCTATAATTCACCCCTCCACTTT.

This clone was seen only a few times. The CDR3, as DNA: TGTGCCACCAGTGATCCAAAGACTACAGATACGCAGTATTTT. Translation gives CATSDPKTTDTQYF. V gene TRBV24-1 combines with J gene TRBJ2-3; D not certain. Germline values: CDR1 KGHDR, CDR2 SFDVKD. Trimming shortened V by 3 bases and J by 3 bases, and 9 bases separated the two germline ends. The CDR3 has 14 residues.

The rearrangement joins TRBV4-3 to TRBJ2-7; no clear D gene. CDR1 and CDR2 (germline): LGHNA, YSLEER. Deletions cut 0 bases from V and 2 bases from J, with 8 bases between. This CDR3 comprises 14 residues. DNA for the CDR3: TGCGCCAGCAGCCAAGAATCCACCGCCTACGAGCAGTACTTC. The encoded protein is CASSQESTAYEQYF.

This rearrangement joins TRBV9 to TRBJ1-6, with TRBD1 identical over 9 bases. Per germline, CDR1 SGDLS and CDR2 YYNGEE. Trimming cost V 3 bases and J 3 bases; bases outside gene matches: 7. CDR3 length: 17 amino acids. The chain's CDR3 is CASSGGQGSHYNSPLHF. CDR3 nucleotide sequence: TGTGCCAGCAGCGGAGGACAGGGGAGCCACTATAATTCACCCCTCCACTTT.

This rearrangement joins TRBV30 to TRBJ1-1; D ambiguous. V lost 2 bases and J lost 0, with 13 bases in between. The CDR3 consists of 15 residues. CDR1 and CDR2 (germline): GTSNPN, SVGIG (reference sequence). CDR3 sequence (DNA): TGTGCCTGGAGTCAGACTGTCCCAATGAACACTGAAGCTTTCTTT. Translated, it gives CAWSQTVPMNTEAFF.